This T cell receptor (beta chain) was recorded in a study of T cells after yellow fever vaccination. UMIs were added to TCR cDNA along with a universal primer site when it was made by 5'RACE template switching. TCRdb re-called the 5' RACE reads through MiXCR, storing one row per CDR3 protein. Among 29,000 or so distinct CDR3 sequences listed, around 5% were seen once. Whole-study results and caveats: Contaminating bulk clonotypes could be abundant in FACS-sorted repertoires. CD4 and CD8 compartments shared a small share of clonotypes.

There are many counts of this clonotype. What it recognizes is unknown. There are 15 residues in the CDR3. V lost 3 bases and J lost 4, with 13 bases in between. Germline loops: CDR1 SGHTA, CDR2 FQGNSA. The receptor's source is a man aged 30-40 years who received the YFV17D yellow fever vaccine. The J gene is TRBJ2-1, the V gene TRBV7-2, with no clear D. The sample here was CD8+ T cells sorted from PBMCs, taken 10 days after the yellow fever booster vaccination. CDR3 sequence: CASSLLSVSYNEQFF. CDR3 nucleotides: TGTGCCAGCAGCTTGCTAAGCGTTTCTTACAATGAGCAGTTCTTC.